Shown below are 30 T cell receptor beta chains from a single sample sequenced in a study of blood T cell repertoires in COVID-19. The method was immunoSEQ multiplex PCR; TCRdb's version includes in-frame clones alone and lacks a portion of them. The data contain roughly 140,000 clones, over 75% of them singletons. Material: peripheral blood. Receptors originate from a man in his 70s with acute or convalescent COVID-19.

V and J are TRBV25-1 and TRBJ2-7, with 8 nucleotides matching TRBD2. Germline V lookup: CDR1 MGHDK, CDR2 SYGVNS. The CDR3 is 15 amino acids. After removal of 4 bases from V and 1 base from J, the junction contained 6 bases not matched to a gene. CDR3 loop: CASSASGRGSYEQYF. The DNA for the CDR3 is TGTGCCAGCAGTGCAAGCGGGAGAGGTTCCTACGAGCAGTACTTC.

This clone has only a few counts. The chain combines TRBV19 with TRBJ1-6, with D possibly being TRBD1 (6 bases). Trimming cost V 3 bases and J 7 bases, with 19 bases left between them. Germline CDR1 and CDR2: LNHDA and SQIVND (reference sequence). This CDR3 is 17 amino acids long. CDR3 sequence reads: CASSIKGTPLRNSPLHF. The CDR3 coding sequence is TGTGCCAGTAGTATTAAGGGGACACCTCTTAGGAATTCACCCCTCCACTTT.

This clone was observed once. CDR3 region: CASSHGLAGGNEQFF. CDR3 sequence (DNA): TGTGCCAGCAGCCACGGACTAGCGGGGGGAAATGAGCAGTTCTTC. V is TRBV4-2 and J is TRBJ2-1; 14 positions agree with TRBD2. The CDR3 is made up of 15 amino acids. Germline trimming cut 3 bases from V and 7 bases from J; bases unmatched to any gene: 2. The germline V gene has CDR1 LGHNA and CDR2 YNFKEQ.

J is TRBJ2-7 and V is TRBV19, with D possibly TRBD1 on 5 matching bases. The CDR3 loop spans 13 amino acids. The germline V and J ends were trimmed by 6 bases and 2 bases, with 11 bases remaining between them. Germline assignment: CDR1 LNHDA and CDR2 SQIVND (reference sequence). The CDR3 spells CASSNQGTYEQYF. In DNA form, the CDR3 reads TGTGCCAGTAGCAATCAGGGAACCTACGAGCAGTACTTC.

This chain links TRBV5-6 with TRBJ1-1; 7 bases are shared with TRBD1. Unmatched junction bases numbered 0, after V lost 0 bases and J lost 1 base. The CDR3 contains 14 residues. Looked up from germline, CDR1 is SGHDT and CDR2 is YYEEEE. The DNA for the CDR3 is TGTGCCAGCAGCTTGGGGGACAGGAACACTGAAGCTTTCTTT. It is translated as CASSLGDRNTEAFF.

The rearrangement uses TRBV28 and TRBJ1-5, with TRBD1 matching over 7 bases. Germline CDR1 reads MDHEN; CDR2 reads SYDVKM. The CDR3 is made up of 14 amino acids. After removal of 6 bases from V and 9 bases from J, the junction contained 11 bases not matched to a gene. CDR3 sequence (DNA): TGTGCCAGCAGCCTCGGACAGGAAAATTGGCCCCAGCATTTT. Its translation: CASSLGQENWPQHF.

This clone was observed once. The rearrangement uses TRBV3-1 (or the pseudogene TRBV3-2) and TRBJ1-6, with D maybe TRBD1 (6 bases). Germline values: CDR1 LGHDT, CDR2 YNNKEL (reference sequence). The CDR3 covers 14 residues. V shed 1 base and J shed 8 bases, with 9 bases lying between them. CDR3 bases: TGTGCCAGCAGCCAAGCGGCAGGGGATTCACCCCTCCACTTT. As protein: CASSQAAGDSPLHF.

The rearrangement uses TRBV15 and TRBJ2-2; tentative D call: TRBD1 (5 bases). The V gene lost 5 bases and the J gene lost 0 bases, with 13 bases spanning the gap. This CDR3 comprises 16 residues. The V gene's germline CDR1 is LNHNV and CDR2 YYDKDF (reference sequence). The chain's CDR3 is CATSPRGRANTGELFF. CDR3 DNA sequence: TGTGCCACCAGCCCTCGTGGCAGGGCGAACACCGGGGAGCTGTTTTTT. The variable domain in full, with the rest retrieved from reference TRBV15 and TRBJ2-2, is DAMVIQNPRYQVTQFGKPVTLSCSQTLNHNVMYWYQQKSSQAPKLLFHYYDKDFNNEADTPDNFQSRRPNTSFCFLDIRSPGLGDTAMYLCATSPRGRANTGELFFGEGSRLTVL.

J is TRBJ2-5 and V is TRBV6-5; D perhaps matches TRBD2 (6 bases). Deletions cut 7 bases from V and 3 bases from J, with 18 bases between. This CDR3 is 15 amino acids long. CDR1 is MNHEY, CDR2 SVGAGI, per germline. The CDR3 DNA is TGTGCCAGCACCCCCTCCTGGAGGGCAAAAGAGACCCAGTACTTC. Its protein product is CASTPSWRAKETQYF.

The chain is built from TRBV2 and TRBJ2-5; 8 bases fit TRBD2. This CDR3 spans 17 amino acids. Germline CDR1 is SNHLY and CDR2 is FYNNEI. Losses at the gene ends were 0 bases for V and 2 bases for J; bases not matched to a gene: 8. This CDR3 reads CASSEAWRGDSQETQYF. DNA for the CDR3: TGTGCCAGCAGTGAAGCGTGGCGGGGGGATTCACAAGAGACCCAGTACTTC. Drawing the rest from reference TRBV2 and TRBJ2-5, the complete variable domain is EPEVTQTPSHQVTQMGQEVILRCVPISNHLYFYWYRQILGQKVEFLVSFYNNEISEKSEIFDDQFSVERPDGSNFTLKIRSTKLEDSAMYFCASSEAWRGDSQETQYFGPGTRLLVL.

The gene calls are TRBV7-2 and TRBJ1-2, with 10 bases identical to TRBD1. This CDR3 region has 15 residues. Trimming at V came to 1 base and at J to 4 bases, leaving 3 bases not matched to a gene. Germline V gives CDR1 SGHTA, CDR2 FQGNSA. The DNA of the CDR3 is TGTGCCAGCAGCTTAGGACAGGGGGCTTTCTATGGCTACACCTTC. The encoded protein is CASSLGQGAFYGYTF.

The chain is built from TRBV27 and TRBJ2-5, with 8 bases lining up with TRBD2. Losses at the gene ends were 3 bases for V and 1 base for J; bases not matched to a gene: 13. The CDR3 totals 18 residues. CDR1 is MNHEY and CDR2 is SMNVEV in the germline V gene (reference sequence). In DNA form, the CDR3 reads TGTGCCAGCAGTTTTACTCCAGCGGGAGTTCGTAGCCAAGAGACCCAGTACTTC. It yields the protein CASSFTPAGVRSQETQYF.

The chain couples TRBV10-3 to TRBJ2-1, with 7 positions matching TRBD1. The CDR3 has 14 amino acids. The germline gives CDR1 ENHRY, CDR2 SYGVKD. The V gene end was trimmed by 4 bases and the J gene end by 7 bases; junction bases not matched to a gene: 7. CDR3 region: CAISVRQGENEQFF. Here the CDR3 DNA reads TGTGCCATCAGTGTTCGACAGGGTGAAAATGAGCAGTTCTTC.

The CDR3 protein is CASSKTQTSTDTQYF. The CDR3 nucleotides read TGTGCCAGCAGTAAGACTCAGACTAGCACAGATACGCAGTATTTT. The rearrangement links TRBV6-5 to TRBJ2-3; no definite D call. This CDR3 contains 15 residues. Germline V gene sequence: CDR1 MNHEY, CDR2 SVGAGI. V was pared by 5 bases and J by 0 bases, with 12 bases between.

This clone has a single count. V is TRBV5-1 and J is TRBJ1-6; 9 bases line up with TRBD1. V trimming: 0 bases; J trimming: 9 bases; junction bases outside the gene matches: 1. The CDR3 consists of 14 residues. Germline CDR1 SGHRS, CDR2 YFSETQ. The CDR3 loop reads CASSLGQGGSPLHF. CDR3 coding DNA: TGCGCCAGCAGCTTGGGACAGGGGGGTTCACCCCTCCACTTT.

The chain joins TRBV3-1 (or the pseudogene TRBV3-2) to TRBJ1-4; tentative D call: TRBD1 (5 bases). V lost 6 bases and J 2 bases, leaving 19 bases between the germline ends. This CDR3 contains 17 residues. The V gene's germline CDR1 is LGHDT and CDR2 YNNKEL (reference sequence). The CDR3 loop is CASRHSGKRGTNEKLFF. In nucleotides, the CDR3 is TGTGCCAGCAGGCACTCGGGGAAACGGGGGACTAATGAAAAACTGTTTTTT.

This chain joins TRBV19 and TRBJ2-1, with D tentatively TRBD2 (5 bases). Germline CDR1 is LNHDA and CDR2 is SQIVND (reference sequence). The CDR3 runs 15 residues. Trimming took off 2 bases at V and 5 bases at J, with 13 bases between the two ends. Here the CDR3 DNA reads TGTGCCAGTAGTATAAGTGGGAGAATGAACAATGAGCAGTTCTTC. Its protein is CASSISGRMNNEQFF.

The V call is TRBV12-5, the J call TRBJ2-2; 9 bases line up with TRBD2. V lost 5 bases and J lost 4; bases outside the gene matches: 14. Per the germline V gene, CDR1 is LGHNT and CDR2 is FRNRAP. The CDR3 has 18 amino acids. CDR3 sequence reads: CASGPSGTSFVGTGELFF. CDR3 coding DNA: TGTGCTAGTGGTCCCTCCGGGACTAGCTTTGTTGGCACCGGGGAGCTGTTTTTT.

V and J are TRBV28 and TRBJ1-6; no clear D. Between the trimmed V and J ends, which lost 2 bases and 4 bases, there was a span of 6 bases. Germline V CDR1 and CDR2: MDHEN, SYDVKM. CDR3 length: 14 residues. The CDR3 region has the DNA TGTGCCAGCAGTTTAGTCAGTTATAATTCACCCCTCCACTTT. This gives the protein CASSLVSYNSPLHF. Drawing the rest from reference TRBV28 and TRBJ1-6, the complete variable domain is DVKVTQSSRYLVKRTGEKVFLECVQDMDHENMFWYRQDPGLGLRLIYFSYDVKMKEKGDIPEGYSVSREKKERFSLILESASTNQTSMYLCASSLVSYNSPLHFGNGTRLTVT.

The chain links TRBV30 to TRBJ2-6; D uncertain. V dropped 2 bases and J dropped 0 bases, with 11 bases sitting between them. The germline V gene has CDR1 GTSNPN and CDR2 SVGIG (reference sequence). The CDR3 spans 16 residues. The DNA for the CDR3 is TGTGCCTGGAGTTTTGGCCGCAACTCTGGGGCCAACGTCCTGACTTTC. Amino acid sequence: CAWSFGRNSGANVLTF.

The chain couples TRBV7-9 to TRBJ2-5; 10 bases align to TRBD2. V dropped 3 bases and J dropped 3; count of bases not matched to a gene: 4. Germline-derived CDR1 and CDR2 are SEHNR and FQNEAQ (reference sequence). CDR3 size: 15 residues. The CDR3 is CASSFSSGGKETQYF. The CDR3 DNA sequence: TGTGCCAGCAGCTTTAGTAGCGGGGGGAAAGAGACCCAGTACTTC.

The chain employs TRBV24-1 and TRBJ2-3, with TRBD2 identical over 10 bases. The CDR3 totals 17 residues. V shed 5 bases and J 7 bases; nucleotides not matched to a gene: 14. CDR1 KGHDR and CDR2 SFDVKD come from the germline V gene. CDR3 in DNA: TGTGCCACCAGTGCGGCTAGCGGGGGATTTGAGGGAAATACGCAGTATTTT. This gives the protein CATSAASGGFEGNTQYF.

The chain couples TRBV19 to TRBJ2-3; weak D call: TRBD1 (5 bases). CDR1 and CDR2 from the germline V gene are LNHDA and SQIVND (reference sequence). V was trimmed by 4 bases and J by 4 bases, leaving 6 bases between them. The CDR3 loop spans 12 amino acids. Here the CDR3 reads CASSTQADTQYF. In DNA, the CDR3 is TGTGCCAGTAGTACACAGGCAGATACGCAGTATTTT.

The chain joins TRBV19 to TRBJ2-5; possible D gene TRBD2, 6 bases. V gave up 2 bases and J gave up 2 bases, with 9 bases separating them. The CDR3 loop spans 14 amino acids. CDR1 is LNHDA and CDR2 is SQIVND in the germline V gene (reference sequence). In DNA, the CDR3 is TGTGCCAGTAGTATAAGGGCGGGACAAGAGACCCAGTACTTC. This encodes CASSIRAGQETQYF. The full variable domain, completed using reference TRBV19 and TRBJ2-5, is DGGITQSPKYLFRKEGQNVTLSCEQNLNHDAMYWYRQDPGQGLRLIYYSQIVNDFQKGDIAEGYSVSREKKESFPLTVTSAQKNPTAFYLCASSIRAGQETQYFGPGTRLLVL.

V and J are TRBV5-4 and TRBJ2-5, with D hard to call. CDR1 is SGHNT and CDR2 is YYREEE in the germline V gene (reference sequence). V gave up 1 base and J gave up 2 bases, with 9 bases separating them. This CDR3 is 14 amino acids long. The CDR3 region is CASSLQNRQETQYF. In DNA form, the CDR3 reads TGTGCCAGCAGCTTGCAAAACCGGCAAGAGACCCAGTACTTC.

The CDR3 nucleotides are TGTGCCAGCAGTCCGGACTCAAGAACTCAGCCCCAGCATTTT. This gives the protein CASSPDSRTQPQHF. This chain uses TRBV28 with TRBJ1-5; D ambiguous. This CDR3 has 14 residues. CDR1 and CDR2 (germline): MDHEN, SYDVKM. The V and J ends lost 5 bases and 6 bases respectively, with 14 bases between them.

For the CDR3, the DNA is TGCGCCAGCAGCTTGGACCAGAACATTCAGTACTTC. As protein: CASSLDQNIQYF. The J gene is TRBJ2-4, the V gene TRBV5-1, with D unclear. Trimming shortened V by 0 bases and J by 7 bases, and 5 bases separated the two germline ends. The CDR3 loop spans 12 amino acids. The germline gives CDR1 SGHRS, CDR2 YFSETQ.

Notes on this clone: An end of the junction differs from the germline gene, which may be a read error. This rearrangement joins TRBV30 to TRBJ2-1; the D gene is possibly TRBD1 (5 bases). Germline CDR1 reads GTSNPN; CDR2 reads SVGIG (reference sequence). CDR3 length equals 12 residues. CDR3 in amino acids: CAWSGMDKEQFF. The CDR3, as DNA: TGTGCCTGGAGTGGGATGGACAAGGAGCAGTTCTTC.

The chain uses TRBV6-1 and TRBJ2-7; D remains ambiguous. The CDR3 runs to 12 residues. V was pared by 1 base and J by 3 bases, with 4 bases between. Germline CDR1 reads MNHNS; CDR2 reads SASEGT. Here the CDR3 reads CASSEGSYEQYF. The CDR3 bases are TGTGCCAGCAGTGAAGGGAGCTACGAGCAGTACTTC.

The CDR3 loop is CASSGGTGAYGYTF. The DNA of the CDR3 is TGTGCCAGCAGTGGGGGGACAGGGGCCTATGGCTACACCTTC. The chain carries TRBV25-1 and TRBJ1-2; 10 bases are shared with TRBD1. Germline-derived CDR1 and CDR2 are MGHDK and SYGVNS. The CDR3 extends over 14 amino acids. V lost 4 bases and J lost 4; bases outside the gene matches: 3.